This TCR beta chain is from a study of blood T cell repertoires in COVID-19. Turning to the study itself: From T cells, B-cell-depleted T cells, or PBMCs came the material, which was cDNA or gDNA.

The germline CDR1 and CDR2 sequences are LNHDA and SQIVND (reference sequence). V was pared by 7 bases and J by 3 bases, with 6 bases of the junction left unmatched. The CDR3 has 15 amino acids. Produced via immunoSEQ multiplex PCR; TCRdb's table is partial and in-frame only. The data hold about 270,000 clones, with 80% to 95% observed a single time. Sequencing was carried out using PBMCs or T cells enriched from blood (not recorded which). The TCR originated in a middle-aged man who had been exposed to COVID-19. The chain is built from TRBV19 and TRBJ2-3; 11 nucleotides match TRBD2. The CDR3 DNA follows: TGTGCCAGTAAAACTAGCGGGAGACGTACAGATACGCAGTATTTT. Protein: CASKTSGRRTDTQYF.